This passage covers 4 T cell receptor beta chains from one sample sequenced in a study of OX40 agonist ivuxolimab in advanced cancers. Method: immunoSEQ multiplex PCR; TCRdb's copy keeps in-frame clones and lacks some. There are tens of thousands of clones in the sample; roughly 85% occur only once, and approximately 10% lies in the top ten. The sequencing used CD4+ or CD8+ T cells sorted from blood, collected in a trial of the OX40 agonist ivuxolimab. These receptors originate from an adult with an advanced solid tumor such as melanoma, head and neck, liver or kidney cancer.

This clone was counted between two and nine times. The chain recombines TRBV4-3 with TRBJ2-7; D may match TRBD1 or TRBD2 (5 bases each). The germline V and J ends were trimmed by 1 base and 3 bases, with 10 bases remaining between them. The CDR3 runs to 14 residues. Per the germline V gene, CDR1 is LGHNA and CDR2 is YSLEER. The CDR3 spells CASSQGDGHYEQYF. The CDR3 DNA reads TGCGCCAGCAGCCAAGGGGACGGGCACTACGAGCAGTACTTC.

The chain combines TRBV5-4 with TRBJ2-7, with 7 positions matching TRBD1. In germline, CDR1 is SGHNT, CDR2 YYREEE (reference sequence). V dropped 3 bases and J dropped 5; count of bases not matched to a gene: 8. This CDR3 is 14 amino acids long. In nucleotides, the CDR3 is TGTGCCAGCAGCTCCTCACAGGGGTTTCACGAGCAGTACGTC. Amino acids: CASSSSQGFHEQYV.

The rearrangement links TRBV28 to TRBJ2-7; D is uncertain. The CDR3 sequence is 11 residues long. V was trimmed by 4 bases and J by 6 bases, leaving 7 bases between them. Germline values: CDR1 MDHEN, CDR2 SYDVKM. The CDR3 DNA reads as TGTGCCAGCAGTTCCCCTAGCGAGCAGTACTTC. Translated, it gives CASSSPSEQYF.

The chain employs TRBV15 and TRBJ2-7, with 8 positions matching TRBD1. The CDR3 has 15 residues. V trimming: 0 bases; J trimming: 4 bases; junction bases outside the gene matches: 5. From germline, CDR1 is LNHNV and CDR2 YYDKDF (reference sequence). The CDR3 reads CATSRDRQGAYEQYF. As DNA, the CDR3 is TGTGCCACCAGCAGAGATCGGCAGGGGGCGTACGAGCAGTACTTC.